The rows below give T cell receptor beta chains drawn from one sample of a study of blood T cell repertoires in COVID-19. This table comes from immunoSEQ multiplex PCR, and its TCRdb copy is limited to in-frame clones, with some not included. The sample carries 55,000 to 65,000 clones, over 80% recorded once. Input material: peripheral blood. The receptors were gathered from a man aged 30 to 39 with COVID-19, enrolled during active disease. Each CDR3 is given with its conserved first and last residue. D genes are given only for firm matches. Clone size is stated in some rows and not others, as once, few, many or a class when expanded.

D gene,clone size,J gene,V gene,CDR3 length,CDR3 DNA,CDR3 protein
TRBD1,-,TRBJ1-1,TRBV2,13,TGTGCCAGATCGGGACAGATGAACACTGAAGCTTTCTTT,CARSGQMNTEAFF
TRBD1,-,TRBJ1-1,TRBV12-3/TRBV12-4,13,TGTGGAGGTCGACAGGGTCGATACACTGAAGCTTTCTTT,CGGRQGRYTEAFF
-,-,TRBJ2-1,TRBV2,15,TGTGCCAGCAGTGGGGACTTTTCCTTCTACAATGAGCAGTTCTTC,CASSGDFSFYNEQFF
-,-,TRBJ2-7,TRBV19,16,TGTGCCAGTAGTATAGTACCAGGACAGCCAACCTACGAGCAGTACTTC,CASSIVPGQPTYEQYF
TRBD2,-,TRBJ2-7,TRBV7-9,15,TGTGCCAGCAGCCCAGTCAAGCGGGAGGTTTACGAGCAGTACTTC,CASSPVKREVYEQYF
-,-,TRBJ1-3,TRBV3-1/TRBV3-2,15,TGTGCCAGCAGCCAAGATAAGTCGGGGGGAAACACCATATATTTT,CASSQDKSGGNTIYF
TRBD1,-,TRBJ2-2,TRBV2,15,TGTGCCAGCAGTGCCCAGGGGGCGAACACCGGGGAGCTGTTTTTT,CASSAQGANTGELFF
TRBD1,-,TRBJ1-1,TRBV14,14,TGTGCCAGCAGCTCCAAGGTCCGGACAGGGGTCAAATCCTTT,CASSSKVRTGVKSF
TRBD2,-,TRBJ2-1,TRBV20-1,16,TGCAGTGCTAGTGCCCTACGGCGGGAGGGCCGAAATGAGCAGTTCTTC,CSASALRREGRNEQFF
-,-,TRBJ2-2,TRBV6-5,12,TGTGCCAGCAGAACAGGGTACCGGGAGCTGTTTTTT,CASRTGYRELFF
TRBD1,-,TRBJ2-7,TRBV30,17,TGTGCCTGGAGTGCCGGACAGGGGGCCAAGGCCTCCTACGAGCAGTACTTC,CAWSAGQGAKASYEQYF
-,few,TRBJ2-5,TRBV19,14,TGTGCCAGTAGTAAGACGGGAGTTGAAGAGACCCAGTACTTC,CASSKTGVEETQYF
TRBD1,-,TRBJ2-7,TRBV5-1,14,TGCGCCAGCAGCCCGGGGGACAGGGGGCGGGAGCAGTACTTC,CASSPGDRGREQYF
TRBD1,once,TRBJ2-2,TRBV19,15,TGTGCCAGTAGCTTTACCGGGACAGGTAACGGGGAGCTGTTTTTT,CASSFTGTGNGELFF
-,-,TRBJ1-1,TRBV7-3,12,TGTGCCAGCCTTAACCCCAGGGGTGAAGCTTTCTTT,CASLNPRGEAFF
-,-,TRBJ2-7,TRBV2,13,TGTGCCAGCAGTGATGGGCAGAAATACGAGCAGTACTTC,CASSDGQKYEQYF
-,-,TRBJ1-4,TRBV27,14,TGTGCCAGCAGCCAGATTGCAACTAATGAAAAACTGTTTTTT,CASSQIATNEKLFF
-,few,TRBJ2-3,TRBV11-1,16,TGTGCCAGCAGCTTAGTGGGGGGTCCTCCCACAGATACGCAGTATTTT,CASSLVGGPPTDTQYF
TRBD2,-,TRBJ2-1,TRBV29-1,14,TGCAGCCTCAGCGGACTAGCGGGACATAATGAGCAGTTCTTC,CSLSGLAGHNEQFF
TRBD1,-,TRBJ1-4,TRBV10-3,16,TGTGCCATCAGTGAGTCCGGGACAGGGGTAAATGAAAAACTGTTTTTT,CAISESGTGVNEKLFF
TRBD2,few,TRBJ2-5,TRBV9,14,TGTGCCAGCAGCGGATCTAGCGGGAAGGCGACCCAGTACTTC,CASSGSSGKATQYF
-,-,TRBJ1-4,TRBV10-2,13,TGCGCCAGCAGTGAGGCCAAAAGCAGGTCACTGTTTTTT,CASSEAKSRSLFF
-,once,TRBJ1-1,TRBV28,14,TGTGCCAGCAGTTTATACGGGGTAAACACTGAAGCTTTCTTT,CASSLYGVNTEAFF
TRBD1,-,TRBJ1-1,TRBV5-4,13,TGTGCCAGCAGCGGACAGGTAACGACTGAAGCTTTCTTT,CASSGQVTTEAFF
-,-,TRBJ1-1,TRBV7-9,15,TGTGCCAGCAGCTTAAGGGGCATGACTGCCACTGAAGCTTTCTTT,CASSLRGMTATEAFF
TRBD2,-,TRBJ2-5,TRBV6-4,14,TGTGCCAGCAGTGCTAGCGGGAGCGGAGAGACCCAGTACTTC,CASSASGSGETQYF
TRBD2,-,TRBJ2-1,TRBV15,14,TGTGCCACCAGCAGAGATACCACGGGGGGGAGGGCTCTCTTC,CATSRDTTGGRALF
-,-,TRBJ2-1,TRBV2,12,TGTGCCAGCAGTGAAAACGGGAATGAGCAGTTCTTC,CASSENGNEQFF
-,-,TRBJ2-1,TRBV6-2/TRBV6-3,14,TGTGCCAGCAGTTTCAGTTACTCCTACAATGAGCAGTTCTTC,CASSFSYSYNEQFF
-,-,TRBJ1-3,TRBV5-1,14,TGCGCCAGCATGCGGGGGACGGGGAGAAACACCATATATTTT,CASMRGTGRNTIYF
TRBD2,-,TRBJ2-7,TRBV18,19,TGTGCCAGCTCACCAGTCACGACTAGCGGGAGACGAGTTCAATACGAGCAGTACTTC,CASSPVTTSGRRVQYEQYF
-,-,TRBJ1-1,TRBV4-2,14,TGTGCCAGCAGCCCAGGAACAGTGAACACTGAAGCTTTCTTT,CASSPGTVNTEAFF
TRBD2,once,TRBJ2-2,TRBV6-5,15,TGTGCCAGCAGGAAAACTAGCGGAAACACCGGGGAGCTGTTTTTT,CASRKTSGNTGELFF
TRBD1,-,TRBJ1-5,TRBV28,14,TGTGCCAGCAGGGGGACAGTAGGAAATCAGCCCCAGCATTTT,CASRGTVGNQPQHF
-,once,TRBJ1-3,TRBV28,16,TGTGCCAGCAGTTCCCAGGGTAAAGTGACTGGAAACACCATATATTTT,CASSSQGKVTGNTIYF
-,-,TRBJ1-2,TRBV6-5,11,TGTGCCAGCAGACAGAACTATGGCTACACCTTC,CASRQNYGYTF
-,-,TRBJ1-1,TRBV19,13,TGTGCCGTTACCGGGACAAGATTTTTTGAGGCTTTCTTT,CAVTGTRFFEAFF
-,-,TRBJ1-1,TRBV28,14,TGTGCCAGCACCCCCCCTGGAGGGGCCTTTGGAGCTTTCTTT,CASTPPGGAFGAFF
-,-,TRBJ2-4,TRBV18,14,TGTGCCAGCTCACCTCCGGGAACCAAAAACATTCAGTACTTC,CASSPPGTKNIQYF
TRBD2,-,TRBJ2-3,TRBV28,15,TGTGCCAGCAATGGTCTAGCGGTTTACACAGATACGCAGTATTTT,CASNGLAVYTDTQYF
-,-,TRBJ1-5,TRBV7-3,15,TGTGCCAGCAGCTCAGACAGCTATAGCAATCAGCCCCAGCATTTT,CASSSDSYSNQPQHF
TRBD1,-,TRBJ2-1,TRBV24-1,15,TGTGCCACCAGACCAGGACAGGGGGAACTGAATGAGCAGTTCTTC,CATRPGQGELNEQFF
-,-,TRBJ1-1,TRBV28,16,TGTGCCAGCAGTTTAGAGGGCAGCAGAGGGAACGCTGAAGCTTTCTTT,CASSLEGSRGNAEAFF
-,-,TRBJ2-2,TRBV20-1,11,TGCAGTGCTAGAATTAGCGGGGAGCTGTTTTTT,CSARISGELFF
TRBD2,-,TRBJ2-5,TRBV27,16,TGTGTCGCACGGGGGACTAGCGGGAGGAAATTAGGGACCCAGTACTTC,CVARGTSGRKLGTQYF
TRBD1,-,TRBJ2-5,TRBV9,16,TGTGCCAGCAGCGTTCGGGACAGGGGAGGGCAAGAGACCCAGTACTTC,CASSVRDRGGQETQYF
TRBD2,-,TRBJ2-7,TRBV6-5,15,TGTGCCAGCAGCCAGCCGCGCGGGAGTTTCAGCGAGCAGTACTTC,CASSQPRGSFSEQYF
-,once,TRBJ2-1,TRBV14,14,TGTGCCAGCAGCCAAGTTTACGGGGGCAATGAGCAGTTCTTC,CASSQVYGGNEQFF
TRBD1,once,TRBJ2-5,TRBV18,16,TGTGCCAGCTCACCGCGGACAGGGCTTTCAGAGGAGACCCAGTACTTC,CASSPRTGLSEETQYF
-,-,TRBJ1-2,TRBV7-3,13,TGTGCCAGCAGCTTAAACAATAACTATGGCTACACCTTC,CASSLNNNYGYTF